The entry that follows covers one TCR beta chain sequence. This clonotype was seen just once. It has no known antigen specificity. It has no much larger one-base neighbor in the sample; base qualities were not kept. Support from one read is weak. This specimen comes from a study of T cells in Graves' hyperthyroidism and ophthalmopathy (dated by TCRdb to about 2019). Looking at the study overall: Peripheral blood samples were taken at initial diagnosis, before any treatment was given. A discovery cohort of about 95 patients, 43 with Graves' ophthalmopathy and approximately 55 with stable Graves' hyperthyroidism, was used to find distinguishing TCR V-J signatures. Prospective prediction of ophthalmopathy was tested in an independent validation cohort of 18 to 20 hyperthyroidism patients and around 16 patients who later progressed to ophthalmopathy. For training and testing, the roughly 97 patients in the discovery cohort were randomly divided in a 7:3 ratio. In addition, the study compared T-cell repertoires in thyroid tissue and in blood from a handful of Graves' hyperthyroidism patients. After sampling, hyperthyroidism patients received methimazole starting at 30 mg daily, and ophthalmopathy patients received high-dose intravenous methylprednisolone. The paper describes TCR Vbeta CDR3 sequencing of 135 peripheral blood samples, made up of approximately 40 ophthalmopathy patients, roughly 72 hyperthyroidism patients and some 17 progressor patients. General study outcomes and caveats: Ophthalmopathy was separated from stable hyperthyroidism by a 13 V-J signature model, with approximately 90% sensitivity and about 81% specificity obtained in cross-validation and 80%/75% obtained in testing. In validation, the model predicted progression to ophthalmopathy with just under 71% sensitivity and about 72% specificity, a median of approximately 6.7 months before onset. Sample size was not statistically predetermined, and blinding of investigators to group allocation was not performed. Most expanded thyroid clonotypes (frequency above 0.001) were also detected in blood, suggesting blood repertoires may reflect thyroid immune responses.

TCR beta CDR3 regions were amplified from RNA transcripts. The first round of RT-PCR for the TCR CDR3 was performed with the HTBI primer set and the Qiagen OneStep RT-PCR kit. A second multiplex PCR round built the libraries, followed by size selection and purification. Sequencing of the libraries was done on an Illumina HiSeq2000 using paired-end 100 bp reads. Processing in the source paper ran as follows. SOAPnuke was used to process the raw data, removing reads that contained adapters or uncalled bases, had a mean Phred below 15, or lacked an exact match to the constant primer or identifier. High-quality paired reads were merged with COPE v1.2.5, and unique nucleotide sequences were defined as clonotypes. MiTCR v1.1 was used to align clonotypes to the IMGT TRBV, TRBD and TRBJ reference segments. Only V-J combinations with frequency above 0.0001, covering about 99% of repertoires, were analysed. A TCS score was defined as the ratio of F50 (clonal expansion) to E x V (chaos), with BLOSUM62-based TCRdist applied between CDR3 peptides within each V-J. Welch's t-statistics and random forest reduced fewer than 550 V-J features to 10 to 15, which were used in a naive Bayes classifier (R e1071). TCRdb trimmed the raw reads at Q25, called clones with MiXCR and kept productive beta chains. Records with the same CDR3 protein are collapsed into one entry carrying the most frequent genes and DNA. The V and J calls follow TCRdb's processing rather than the paper's. For this sample the table gives about 96,000 distinct CDR3 sequences, of which roughly 49% were detected only once. The ten largest clones take up 25% to 30% of the sample.

A patient counted as having stable Graves' hyperthyroidism if no progression to ophthalmopathy occurred over 18 months of follow-up. The hyperthyroidism patients were between 18 and 65 years old and newly diagnosed, with a disease duration of less than 2 months. Any patient with an uncontrolled infection, another autoimmune disease, pregnancy or lactation was excluded. Diagnoses were established on the basis of clinical symptoms, serum thyroxine and TRAb, thyroid ultrasound, and orbital computed tomography. PBMCs were separated from roughly 9.6 ml of fresh peripheral blood using Ficoll-Paque density gradient centrifugation. Trizol reagent was used to extract total RNA, and RNA quality was then checked on an Agilent 2100 Bioanalyzer. Sample: blood. The source of this sequence is a woman in her 40s with Graves' hyperthyroidism.

The bases read TGTGCCAGCGCCGAGGGGGAAACGGGGCGGTATGGCTACACCTTC. This sequence encodes CASAEGETGRYGYTF. Recombination joined TRBV7-2 with TRBJ1-2; TRBD1 is possibly the D segment (6 matching bases). The CDR3 measures 15 amino acids from cysteine to phenylalanine. Just CDR3 DNA is preserved here, 45 bases in frame from base 1. The trim is 8 bases for V and 5 bases for J, with a gap of 21 bases between the germline ends. CDR1 and CDR2, per the germline V gene, are SGHTA and FQGNSA.